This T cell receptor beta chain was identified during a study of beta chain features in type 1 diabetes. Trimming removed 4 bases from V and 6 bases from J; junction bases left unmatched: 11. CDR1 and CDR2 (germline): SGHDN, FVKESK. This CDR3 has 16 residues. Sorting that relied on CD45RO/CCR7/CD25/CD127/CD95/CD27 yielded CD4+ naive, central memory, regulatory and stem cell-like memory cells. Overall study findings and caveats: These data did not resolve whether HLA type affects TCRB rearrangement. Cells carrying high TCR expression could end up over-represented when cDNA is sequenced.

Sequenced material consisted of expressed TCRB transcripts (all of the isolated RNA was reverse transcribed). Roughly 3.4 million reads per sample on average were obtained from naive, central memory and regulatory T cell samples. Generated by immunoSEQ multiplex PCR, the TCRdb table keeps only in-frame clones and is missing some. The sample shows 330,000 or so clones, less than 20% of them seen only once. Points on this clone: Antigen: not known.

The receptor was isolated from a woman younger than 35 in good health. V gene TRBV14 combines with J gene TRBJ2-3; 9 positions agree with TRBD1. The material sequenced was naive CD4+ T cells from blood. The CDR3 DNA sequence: TGTGCCAGCAGCCTAAGCCCGGGACAGGGTCTTGATACGCAGTATTTT. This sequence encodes CASSLSPGQGLDTQYF.